This TCR beta chain originates from a study of T cells in Graves' hyperthyroidism and ophthalmopathy. Study context: At initial diagnosis, before any treatment had begun, peripheral blood was obtained. Overall study results and limits: Ophthalmopathy cases were set apart from stable hyperthyroidism by a 13 V-J model. Most clonotypes that expanded in the thyroid above 0.001 also showed up in blood.

Diagnosis rested on symptoms, serum thyroxine and TRAb, thyroid ultrasound, and orbital computed tomography. This clonotype has more than one count but fewer than ten. What it binds is unknown. An end of the junction differs from the germline gene, which may be a read error. Germline lookup yields CDR1 SGHTA and CDR2 FQGNSA. The CDR3 spans 15 residues. There were TCR beta CDR3 regions amplified from RNA transcripts. When the TCR CDR3 underwent first-round RT-PCR, the HTBI primer set was used. TCRdb used MiXCR to reprocess the multiplex PCR reads, holding one entry per CDR3 protein. Among a few hundred thousand distinct CDR3 sequences listed, about 14% were seen once.

The specimen sequenced was blood. This rearrangement joins TRBV7-2 to TRBJ2-7; tentatively, D is TRBD2 (5 bases). This receptor was identified in a woman aged 25 to 39 with Graves' ophthalmopathy. The CDR3 region is CASSLALGSSHEQYF. The CDR3 DNA reads TGTGCCAGCAGCTTAGCGTTAGGGAGCTCCCACGAGCAGTACTTC.